The 25 T cell receptor beta chains in this list originate from one sample, sequenced in a study of regulatory T cells in long-lasting Graves disease. CDR3 regions were amplified by Arm-PCR using iRepertoire HTBI primers to build TCR beta libraries. TCRdb fed the multiplex PCR reads into MiXCR, producing one record per CDR3 protein. The sample holds a few hundred thousand distinct CDR3 sequences, over 15% seen once. The time point: newly diagnosed GD, antithyroid drugs for less than 3 months. PBMC-derived RNA was used for the TCR library. These data are also associated with another study on T cells in Graves' hyperthyroidism and ophthalmopathy.

The input for sequencing was peripheral blood mononuclear cells (PBMCs), taken at new diagnosis, from a patient treated with antithyroid drugs. The receptors were gathered from a man aged 35-49 years with Graves disease.

The genes are TRBV5-1 and TRBJ2-7, with TRBD1 matching over 8 bases. V shed 0 bases and J 6 bases; nucleotides not matched to a gene: 5. Germline CDR1 reads SGHRS; CDR2 reads YFSETQ. The CDR3 has 14 residues. As DNA, the CDR3 is TGCGCCAGCAGCTTGGCGAGCCAGGGGGCCGAGCAGTACTTC. Translated, it gives CASSLASQGAEQYF.

This clonotype was picked up many times. The chain employs TRBV20-1 and TRBJ2-3, with a weak D call TRBD2 (5 bases). V was clipped by 0 bases and J by 4 bases, with 17 bases between them. CDR3 length equals 16 residues. CDR1 is DFQATT, CDR2 SNEGSKA, per germline (reference sequence). In DNA form, the CDR3 reads TGCAGTGCTAGAGATCCACGGCAGGCGGGTTCAGATACGCAGTATTTT. It codes for CSARDPRQAGSDTQYF.

The table lists this clonotype with many counts. This sequence joins TRBV6-1 and TRBJ2-6; D may match TRBD1 or TRBD2 (5 bases each). Deletions cut 4 bases from V and 4 bases from J, with 11 bases between. Germline CDR1 MNHNS, CDR2 SASEGT. The CDR3 is 15 amino acids. The CDR3 DNA sequence: TGTGCCAGCAGTGTCGCAGGGACCGGGGCCAACGTCCTGACTTTC. It specifies CASSVAGTGANVLTF.

This clonotype has more than one count but fewer than ten. J is TRBJ1-2 and V is TRBV20-1; D possibly corresponds to TRBD1 (5 bases). Germline V lookup: CDR1 DFQATT, CDR2 SNEGSKA (reference sequence). The CDR3 contains 11 residues. V dropped 5 bases and J dropped 4 bases, with 8 bases sitting between them. The CDR3 coding sequence is TGCAGTGCTTTACAGGTCTATGGCTACACCTTC. This encodes CSALQVYGYTF.

This clonotype was seen at least ten times. The DNA for the CDR3 is TGTGCCAGCAGCGCGGACAGGGGGCGAGAGACCCAGTACTTC. It is translated as CASSADRGRETQYF. V and J are TRBV9 and TRBJ2-5, with 11 bases lining up with TRBD1. The CDR3 totals 14 residues. Trimming cost V 3 bases and J 4 bases; bases outside gene matches: 2. Germline CDR1 reads SGDLS; CDR2 reads YYNGEE.

This clonotype was counted at least ten times. The chain uses TRBV28 and TRBJ2-7; 9 nucleotides line up with TRBD1. The V gene's germline CDR1 is MDHEN and CDR2 SYDVKM. The CDR3 contains 14 residues. V was pared by 6 bases and J by 1 base, with 4 bases of the junction left unmatched. CDR3: CASREQGASYEQYF. For the CDR3, the DNA is TGTGCCAGCAGGGAACAGGGGGCTTCCTACGAGCAGTACTTC. The entire variable domain, with the rest obtained from reference TRBV28 and TRBJ2-7, is as follows: DVKVTQSSRYLVKRTGEKVFLECVQDMDHENMFWYRQDPGLGLRLIYFSYDVKMKEKGDIPEGYSVSREKKERFSLILESASTNQTSMYLCASREQGASYEQYFGPGTRLTVT.

J is TRBJ1-2 and V is TRBV11-3; tentative D call: TRBD1 (6 bases). V lost 5 bases to trimming and J lost 5 bases, with 15 bases between them. Germline V gene lookup returns CDR1 SGHNT and CDR2 YENEEA. The CDR3 contains 14 residues. The DNA for the CDR3 is TGTGCCAGCAGCGTAGGGGGGACAAATTATGGCTACACCTTC. Its protein product is CASSVGGTNYGYTF.

This clonotype turned up a few times. One end of the junction fails to match germline, which may point to a read error. The chain is built from TRBV4-2 and TRBJ2-1; 9 bases map to TRBD2. CDR3 length equals 17 residues. Germline V gene sequence: CDR1 LGHNA, CDR2 YNFKEQ. This CDR3 is CASSQDRGGGAFNEQFF. CDR3 coding DNA: TGCGCCAGCAGCCAAGATAGAGGCGGGGGGGCGTTCAATGAGCAGTTCTTC.

The table lists this clonotype with many counts. The chain carries TRBV7-3 and TRBJ2-3; the D gene is possibly TRBD1 (6 bases). Per germline, CDR1 SGHTA and CDR2 FQGTGA. The V end was cut by 6 bases, the J end by 3 bases, with 13 bases between. The CDR3 is 14 amino acids. The CDR3 bases are TGTGCCAGCAGTCAAATGGGGGCGACAGATACGCAGTATTTT. Translating gives CASSQMGATDTQYF.

The chain has TRBV5-8 and TRBJ1-1, with 9 bases matching TRBD1. The CDR3 has 19 residues. The germline V gene has CDR1 SGHTS and CDR2 YDEGEE. V shed 4 bases, J shed 1 base, and the junction held 17 bases outside the gene matches. CDR3 amino acids: CASSTSGTGSGLGNTEAFF. CDR3 in DNA: TGTGCCAGCAGCACCTCCGGGACAGGGTCGGGGTTGGGGAACACTGAAGCTTTCTTT. The full variable domain, completed using reference TRBV5-8 and TRBJ1-1, is EAGVTQSPTHLIKTRGQQATLRCSPISGHTSVYWYQQALGLGLQFLLWYDEGEERNRGNFPPRFSGRQFPNYSSELNVNALELEDSALYLCASSTSGTGSGLGNTEAFFGQGTRLTVV.

V gene TRBV6-5 combines with J gene TRBJ2-5; perhaps TRBD1 as D (6 bases). Germline CDR1 MNHEY, CDR2 SVGAGI. Trimming removed 3 bases at V and 6 bases at J, with 20 bases between. The CDR3 contains 16 residues. The CDR3 sequence: CASSYGWQGMEKTQYF. The DNA of the CDR3 is TGTGCCAGCAGTTATGGGTGGCAGGGGATGGAAAAGACCCAGTACTTC.

Points on this clonotype: This may be a read error, as it is one base from a much larger clone. This rearrangement joins TRBV24-1 to TRBJ2-5; D call uncertain. This CDR3 is 12 amino acids long. Trimming removed 8 bases at V and 7 bases at J, with 13 bases between. CDR1 is KGHDR and CDR2 is SFDVKD in the germline V gene. The CDR3 region is CATNEGPRTQYF. CDR3 sequence (DNA): TGTGCCACCAATGAAGGGCCCCGGACCCAGTACTTC.

This clonotype has a count of ten or more. The rearrangement joins TRBV6-1 to TRBJ1-1; D is ambiguous. Trimming cost V 0 bases and J 1 base, with 9 bases left between them. The CDR3 runs to 15 residues. Germline-derived CDR1 and CDR2 are MNHNS and SASEGT. In DNA form, the CDR3 reads TGTGCCAGCAGTGAAGCCCAGACCTGGAACACTGAAGCTTTCTTT. This encodes CASSEAQTWNTEAFF.

For this clonotype: A single base separates this from a much larger clone, so it may be a read error. The chain joins TRBV3-1 to TRBJ2-7; tentative D call: TRBD1 (6 bases). CDR3 length: 15 amino acids. CDR1 and CDR2 from the germline V gene are LGHDT and YNNKEL (reference sequence). The ends were cut back, 2 bases at V and 4 bases at J, with 15 bases in the middle. CDR3 protein: CASSQTNRVRYEQYF. The CDR3 DNA reads as TGTGCCAGCAGCCAAACGAACAGGGTGCGGTACGAGCAGTACTTC.

This clonotype was counted only a few times. The chain joins TRBV20-1 to TRBJ2-2; no clear D. V was shortened by 5 bases and J by 5 bases, with 21 bases between the two germline ends. The V gene's germline CDR1 is DFQATT and CDR2 SNEGSKA (reference sequence). The CDR3 extends over 16 amino acids. This CDR3 reads CSAPLGSESWTGELFF. For the CDR3, the DNA is TGCAGTGCTCCCCTGGGTTCGGAGTCTTGGACCGGGGAGCTGTTTTTT.

This sequence joins TRBV3-1 and TRBJ2-7; 9 bases fit TRBD2. The J segment lost 7 bases and the V segment lost 2 bases, leaving 9 bases of the junction unmatched. The CDR3 has 15 residues. CDR1 is LGHDT, CDR2 YNNKEL, per germline (reference sequence). The CDR3, as DNA: TGTGCCAGCAGCCAAACCCTAGCGGGGTTAGGAGAGCAGTACTTC. Translating gives CASSQTLAGLGEQYF.

By share, this clonotype counts as medium-sized (0.01 to 0.1%). The J gene is TRBJ2-5, the V gene TRBV3-1; 8 bases agree with TRBD2. The CDR3 sequence is 14 residues long. The trim removed 1 base at V and 9 bases at J, leaving 7 bases unmatched. The germline CDR1 and CDR2 sequences are LGHDT and YNNKEL (reference sequence). The CDR3 region is CASSQGVLAAAQYF. CDR3 bases: TGTGCCAGCAGCCAAGGTGTACTAGCGGCGGCCCAGTACTTC.

The sample holds many counts of this clonotype. The rearrangement links TRBV18 to TRBJ2-5; the D gene is possibly TRBD1 (5 bases). Trimming stripped 1 base from V and 5 bases from J, with 11 bases between. This CDR3 region has 14 residues. In germline, CDR1 is KGHSH, CDR2 LQKENI. CDR3 coding DNA: TGTGCCAGCTCACCACTCCCAGGGCAGGAGACCCAGTACTTC. Residues: CASSPLPGQETQYF.

The chain uses TRBV24-1 and TRBJ2-4; possibly TRBD2 for D (6 bases). This CDR3 is 15 amino acids long. Trimming removed 9 bases from V and 7 bases from J, with 21 bases in between. Germline assignment: CDR1 KGHDR and CDR2 SFDVKD. The CDR3 sequence is CATADSRGAGNIQYF. In nucleotides, the CDR3 is TGTGCCACCGCCGACTCAAGGGGCGCGGGGAACATTCAGTACTTC.

This clonotype was picked up a small number of times. This chain links TRBV11-3 with TRBJ2-3, with a weak D call TRBD1 (5 bases). The germline gives CDR1 SGHNT, CDR2 YENEEA. The CDR3 totals 14 residues. Trimming shortened V by 5 bases and J by 0 bases, and 9 bases separated the two germline ends. CDR3 in DNA: TGTGCCAGCAGCGGGGCCCCTAGCACAGATACGCAGTATTTT. Protein product: CASSGAPSTDTQYF.

This clonotype came up many times. The gene calls are TRBV28 and TRBJ2-7; D uncertain. Germline lookup yields CDR1 MDHEN and CDR2 SYDVKM. Trimming cost V 3 bases and J 2 bases, with 11 bases left between them. The CDR3 consists of 14 residues. The CDR3 nucleotides read TGTGCCAGCAGTTTTAGAGACGGCCCCTACGAGCAGTACTTC. Protein product: CASSFRDGPYEQYF.

This clonotype was observed many times. For the CDR3, the DNA is TGTGCCACCAGTGATTTAGGCAGGGCTCACGATACGCAGTATTTT. It is translated as CATSDLGRAHDTQYF. The V and J genes are TRBV24-1 and TRBJ2-3; D may be TRBD1 (5 bases). V was trimmed by 1 base and J by 6 bases, leaving 13 bases between them. Germline V CDR1 and CDR2: KGHDR, SFDVKD. The length of the CDR3 is 15 residues.

This clonotype was counted ten times or more. V and J are TRBV6-1 and TRBJ1-5; 8 nucleotides line up with TRBD1. The CDR3 spans 16 residues. Germline values: CDR1 MNHNS, CDR2 SASEGT. With 1 base clipped from V and 0 bases from J, the junction kept 2 bases outside the gene matches. In DNA, the CDR3 is TGTGCCAGCAGTGAAGTGACAGGGGTTAGCAATCAGCCCCAGCATTTT. It yields the protein CASSEVTGVSNQPQHF.

This clonotype occurred many times. The J gene is TRBJ2-3, the V gene TRBV5-1; no clear D gene. From germline, CDR1 is SGHRS and CDR2 YFSETQ. This CDR3 is 17 amino acids long. V was cut by 2 bases and J by 0 bases, with 16 bases left in between. The CDR3 reads CASSFDAGRQSTDTQYF. DNA for the CDR3: TGCGCCAGCAGCTTTGATGCCGGACGGCAAAGCACAGATACGCAGTATTTT.

Ten or more counts support this clonotype. The chain has TRBV12-3 or TRBV12-4 and TRBJ1-1; D is unresolved. Trimming took off 6 bases at V and 0 bases at J, with 8 bases between the two ends. The CDR3 loop spans 13 amino acids. Written as DNA, the CDR3 is TGTGCCAGCAGGGTCGGGATGAACACTGAAGCTTTCTTT. It is translated as CASRVGMNTEAFF.